The source of this T cell receptor beta chain is a study of T cells in Graves' hyperthyroidism and ophthalmopathy. Per the germline V gene, CDR1 is ENHRY and CDR2 is SYGVKD. V dropped 0 bases and J dropped 5 bases, with 8 bases sitting between them. The length of the CDR3 is 14 residues. Amplification yielded TCR beta CDR3 regions, with RNA transcripts as the source. RT-PCR in the first round (using the HTBI primer set) targeted the TCR CDR3. In TCRdb, the multiplex PCR reads were re-called with MiXCR into one record per CDR3 protein. The data contain hundreds of thousands of distinct CDR3 sequences, roughly 40% of them singletons.

The TCR was taken from a man aged 18 to 29 with Graves' hyperthyroidism. J is TRBJ2-1 and V is TRBV10-3, with unresolved D. The sequenced sample consisted of blood. The CDR3, as DNA: TGTGCCATCAGTGAGTCTAGCCCCCACAATGAGCAGTTCTTC. It translates to CAISESSPHNEQFF.